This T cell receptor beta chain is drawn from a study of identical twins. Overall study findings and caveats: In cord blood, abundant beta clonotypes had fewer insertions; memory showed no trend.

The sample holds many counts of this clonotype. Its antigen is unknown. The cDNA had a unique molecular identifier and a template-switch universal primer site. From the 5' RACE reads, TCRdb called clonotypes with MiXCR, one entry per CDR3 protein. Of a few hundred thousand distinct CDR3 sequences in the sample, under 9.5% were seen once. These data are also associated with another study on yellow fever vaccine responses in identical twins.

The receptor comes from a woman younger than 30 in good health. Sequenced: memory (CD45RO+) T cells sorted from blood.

As DNA, the CDR3 is TGTGCCAGCAGTTCCCGTAAGGGGGCGAACACCGGGGAGCTGTTTTTT. The encoded protein is CASSSRKGANTGELFF. The rearrangement joins TRBV12-3 or TRBV12-4 to TRBJ2-2; D perhaps matches TRBD1 (6 bases). This CDR3 has 16 amino acids. V lost 4 bases, J lost 0 bases, and 12 bases lay in between.